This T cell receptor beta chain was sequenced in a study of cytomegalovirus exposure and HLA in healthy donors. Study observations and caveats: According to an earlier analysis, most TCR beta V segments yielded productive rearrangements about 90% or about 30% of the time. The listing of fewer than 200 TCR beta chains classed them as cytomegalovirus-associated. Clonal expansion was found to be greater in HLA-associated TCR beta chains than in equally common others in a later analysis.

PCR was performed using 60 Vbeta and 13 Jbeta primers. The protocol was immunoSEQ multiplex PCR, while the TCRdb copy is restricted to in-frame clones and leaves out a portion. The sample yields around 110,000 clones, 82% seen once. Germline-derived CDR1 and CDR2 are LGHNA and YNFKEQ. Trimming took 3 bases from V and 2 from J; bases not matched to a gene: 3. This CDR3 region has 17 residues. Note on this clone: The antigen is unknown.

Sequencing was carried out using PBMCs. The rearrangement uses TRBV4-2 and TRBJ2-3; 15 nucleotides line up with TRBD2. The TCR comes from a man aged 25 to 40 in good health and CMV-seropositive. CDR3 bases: TGTGCCAGCAGCCAGAGGACTAGCGGGGGGGTCACAGATACGCAGTATTTT. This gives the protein CASSQRTSGGVTDTQYF.